This TCR beta chain was documented in a study of T cell clonotyping in hematopoietic cell transplantation. Study-wide results and caveats: After transplant, recipient diversity fell while pathologically expanded clonotypes grew through day 180. Few recipient clonotypes overlapped donors; over 95% were de novo at given depth. Higher Inverse Simpson Index values in graft donor and pretransplant recipient predicted broader posttransplant TCR diversity.

The CDR3 is 14 residues long. Deletions cut 6 bases from V and 6 bases from J, with 12 bases between. CDR1 is LNHDA, CDR2 SQIVND, per germline (reference sequence). TCRdb's table, derived via immunoSEQ multiplex PCR, lists solely in-frame clones and lacks some. The repertoire holds 15,000 to 20,000 clones, with approximately 81% as singletons. Comments on this clone: Its antigen is unidentified.

The J gene is TRBJ1-6, the V gene TRBV19, with D tentatively TRBD1 (6 bases). The source was PBMCs, collected 100 days after allogeneic stem cell transplant. The sequence was collected from a male patient over 55 who had an allogeneic stem cell transplant from a related donor, so the T cells may come from the graft donor. Some clones in this sample may be carry-over from other donors' samples. Here the CDR3 reads CASSPGHSNSPLHF. The CDR3 DNA follows: TGTGCCAGTAGCCCGGGACACTCTAATTCACCCCTCCACTTT. Together with reference TRBV19 and TRBJ1-6, the CDR3 gives the full variable domain: DGGITQSPKYLFRKEGQNVTLSCEQNLNHDAMYWYRQDPGQGLRLIYYSQIVNDFQKGDIAEGYSVSREKKESFPLTVTSAQKNPTAFYLCASSPGHSNSPLHFGNGTRLTVT.